Here is one TCR beta chain with its context. This CDR3 is built from 13 residues. Germline trimming cut 0 bases from V and 14 bases from J; bases unmatched to any gene: 3. Germline loops: CDR1 MNHEY, CDR2 SMNVEV (reference sequence). These data come from a study of blood T cell repertoires in COVID-19. Method: immunoSEQ multiplex PCR; TCRdb's copy keeps in-frame clones and lacks some. The table lists about 400,000 clones, 85% to 90% of them singletons. Enrolled through a virtual design, the participants were between roughly 18 and 95 years of age and came from under 25 US areas. Membership in each cohort depended on participant-reported clinical history. The study counted Cohort 3 donors as recovered given two negative PCRs, clearance, or symptom resolution.

The V call is TRBV27, the J call TRBJ1-5; 11 positions agree with TRBD1. The sample consisted of PBMCs or T cells enriched from blood (not recorded which). This receptor was obtained from a woman aged 25 to 39 who had recovered from COVID-19. CDR3 sequence: CASSLSDRGPEHF. The CDR3 coding sequence is TGTGCCAGCAGTTTATCGGACAGGGGGCCGGAGCATTTT.